A selection of T cell receptor beta chains follows, all from one sample in a study of lymphopenia after photon versus proton radiotherapy. Only in-frame clones appear in the TCRdb table, and some are missing; sequencing was by immunoSEQ multiplex PCR. The data hold roughly 40,000 clones, with more than 70% observed a single time. This specimen was peripheral blood, taken from a patient treated with proton-based radiotherapy. Every receptor here comes from a woman in her 70s with pancreatic cancer. Some clones in this sample may be carry-over from other donors' samples. Both conserved end residues are part of each CDR3. A D gene is named only where the DNA matches it firmly. Clone size is not always given. Where it is, it says once, few, many or a class for expanded clones.

j_call clone_size d_call v_call cdr3_aa cdr3_nt
TRBJ2-1 - TRBD2 TRBV10-1 CASRRLAGALREQFF TGCGCCAGCAGGAGACTAGCGGGGGCCTTGCGTGAGCAGTTCTTC
TRBJ2-7 once - TRBV5-1 CASSLTGGEVSYEQYF TGCGCCAGCAGCTTGACTGGGGGAGAGGTCTCCTACGAGCAGTACTTC
TRBJ2-7 - - TRBV29-1 CSVATGFGEQYF TGCAGCGTCGCAACGGGTTTTGGGGAGCAGTACTTC
TRBJ2-2 - - TRBV6-5 CASSYYPGGELFF TGTGCCAGCAGTTACTACCCAGGCGGGGAGCTGTTTTTT
TRBJ1-1 - - TRBV9 CASSVSHQNTEAFF TGTGCCAGCAGCGTAAGCCACCAGAACACTGAAGCTTTCTTT
TRBJ2-5 - TRBD1 TRBV30 CASTRDSHGETQYF TGTGCCTCCACTCGGGACAGCCACGGGGAGACCCAGTACTTC
TRBJ2-7 - - TRBV9 CASSVGIPRDEQYF TGTGCCAGCAGCGTAGGGATCCCACGCGACGAGCAGTACTTC
TRBJ2-1 - - TRBV7-2 CASSLDATGNNEQFF TGTGCCAGCAGCTTAGACGCGACGGGTAACAATGAGCAGTTCTTC
TRBJ2-3 - TRBD2 TRBV7-2 CASSLASGRGSDTQYF TGTGCCAGCAGTTTGGCTAGCGGGAGAGGGTCAGATACGCAGTATTTT
TRBJ2-5 - - TRBV29-1 CSVVRGGTQYF TGCAGCGTTGTTAGGGGAGGGACCCAGTACTTC
TRBJ1-2 - TRBD1 TRBV28 CASSSGQINYGYTF TGTGCCAGCAGTTCGGGACAGATTAACTATGGCTACACCTTC
TRBJ1-2 - - TRBV9 CASSVSPVTYGYTF TGTGCCAGCAGCGTATCACCTGTTACCTATGGCTACACCTTC
TRBJ2-3 - - TRBV10-3 CAISEPRLADTQYF TGTGCCATCAGTGAGCCTCGATTGGCAGATACGCAGTATTTT
TRBJ2-1 - - TRBV20-1 CSAREGTEQFF TGCAGTGCTAGGGAGGGGACTGAGCAGTTCTTC
TRBJ1-1 - - TRBV27 CASSFWPPGSQAFF TGTGCCAGCAGTTTCTGGCCCCCAGGGAGCCAAGCTTTCTTT
TRBJ2-3 - - TRBV27 CASSLKPRGSSTDTQYF TGTGCCAGCAGTTTAAAACCGAGGGGCTCTAGCACAGATACGCAGTATTTT
TRBJ2-7 - - TRBV5-1 CASSFPGTYEQYF TGCGCCAGCAGCTTCCCTGGGACCTACGAGCAGTACTTC
TRBJ1-1 - TRBD1 TRBV13 CASSPPGQGADTEAFF TGTGCCAGCAGCCCACCGGGACAGGGGGCGGACACTGAAGCTTTCTTT
TRBJ1-1 medium-sized - TRBV4-1 CASSQAGLKDTEAFF TGCGCCAGCAGCCAAGCGGGCTTAAAGGACACTGAAGCTTTCTTT
TRBJ2-2 - - TRBV7-9 CASSPIQGQAGELFF TGTGCCAGCAGCCCCATACAGGGTCAAGCCGGGGAGCTGTTTTTT
TRBJ2-2 - TRBD1 TRBV12-5 CASGSGTALNTGELFF TGTGCTAGTGGTTCTGGGACAGCCTTAAACACCGGGGAGCTGTTTTTT
TRBJ2-2 few TRBD2 TRBV11-3 CASSETSGNFGELFF TGTGCCAGCAGCGAGACTAGCGGGAATTTCGGGGAGCTGTTTTTT
TRBJ1-1 - - TRBV4-3 CASSQDRGWVTEAFF TGCGCCAGCAGCCAAGATAGGGGCTGGGTCACTGAAGCTTTCTTT
TRBJ2-2 - - TRBV2 CASVVGNTGELFF TGTGCCAGCGTTGTTGGGAACACCGGGGAGCTGTTTTTT
TRBJ1-2 - TRBD1 TRBV25-1 CASSVRTGYGYTF TGTGCCAGCAGTGTAAGGACAGGCTATGGCTACACCTTC
TRBJ2-3 - TRBD2 TRBV30 CAWAPRLAGGGHTQYF TGTGCCTGGGCCCCCCGACTAGCGGGAGGGGGGCATACGCAGTATTTT
TRBJ1-5 - TRBD1 TRBV10-3 CAISQGARDQPQHF TGTGCCATCAGCCAGGGGGCGCGGGATCAGCCCCAGCATTTT
TRBJ2-3 - TRBD2 TRBV2 CASKSRTSGSTDTQYF TGTGCCAGCAAGTCAAGGACTAGCGGGAGCACAGATACGCAGTATTTT
TRBJ1-2 once TRBD1 TRBV10-3 CAISQDRTNYGYTF TGTGCCATCAGTCAGGACAGGACTAACTATGGCTACACCTTC
TRBJ2-3 - - TRBV10-2 CASSEFRLRTDTQYF TGCGCCAGCAGTGAGTTTCGGTTAAGGACAGATACGCAGTATTTT
TRBJ2-7 - TRBD1 TRBV29-1 CSVVPSNRGTGYEQYF TGCAGCGTTGTCCCCTCTAACAGGGGCACCGGGTACGAGCAGTACTTC
TRBJ1-2 - TRBD1 TRBV5-1 CASSQDRDINYGYTF TGCGCCAGCAGCCAAGACAGGGATATTAACTATGGCTACACCTTC
TRBJ1-5 - TRBD1 TRBV19 CASRPGTGGNQPQHF TGTGCCAGTAGGCCCGGGACAGGGGGCAATCAGCCCCAGCATTTT
TRBJ1-4 once TRBD1 TRBV29-1 CSVDRNEKLFF TGCAGCGTGGACAGGAATGAAAAACTGTTTTTT
TRBJ1-4 - - TRBV5-1 CASSLEDTSNEKLFF TGCGCCAGCAGCTTGGAGGACACCTCCAATGAAAAACTGTTTTTT
TRBJ1-1 once TRBD1 TRBV28 CASSPPTGAPNTEAFF TGTGCCAGCAGTCCCCCGACAGGGGCCCCGAACACTGAAGCTTTCTTT
TRBJ2-7 few TRBD1 TRBV10-1 CASSPGQGVNEQYF TGCGCCAGCAGCCCAGGACAGGGGGTAAACGAGCAGTACTTC
TRBJ2-5 - - TRBV28 CASSFGRGQETQYF TGTGCCAGCAGTTTTGGGCGGGGTCAAGAGACCCAGTACTTC
TRBJ1-4 once - TRBV11-2 CASSLMSEKLFF TGTGCCAGCAGCTTAATGAGTGAAAAACTGTTTTTT